This T cell receptor beta chain emerged from a study of T cell changes during pregnancy in multiple sclerosis. Measured with immunoSEQ multiplex PCR; TCRdb has only the in-frame clones, and not every one. The data hold 50,000 to 80,000 clones, with 80% to 95% observed a single time. The CDR3 is made up of 15 amino acids. V lost 7 bases, J lost 4 bases, and 19 bases lay in between. The V gene's germline CDR1 is LNHDA and CDR2 SQIVND (reference sequence). The sample here was peripheral blood, taken in the second trimester of pregnancy. The chain couples TRBV19 to TRBJ1-1; a possible D gene is TRBD1 (5 bases). This clonotype originated in a female donor with multiple sclerosis, enrolled in a pregnancy study. CDR3 nucleotides: TGTGCCAGTAAGGGGTTGCAACTACCGGTCACTGAAGCTTTCTTT. Its translation is CASKGLQLPVTEAFF.